Listed below are T cell receptor beta chains from one sample, sequenced in a study of blood T cell repertoires in COVID-19. Libraries were prepared by immunoSEQ multiplex PCR; TCRdb keeps only in-frame clonotypes and omits some of them. The table lists around 150,000 clones, around 82% of them singletons. Sequencing used peripheral blood. The receptors stem from a man aged 55 to 70 with active or convalescent COVID-19. Both conserved end residues are part of each CDR3.

v_call cdr3_aa
TRBV5-4 CASSFTPEDEQYF
TRBV21-1 CASSKLAEKLFF
TRBV19 CASSSQTAQPQHF
TRBV24-1 CATSDGNQPQHF
TRBV24-1 CATSDSTSGRLYEQFF
TRBV6-5 CASSYPRAGVNTEAFF
TRBV7-9 CASSSPQSPYGYTF
TRBV6-2/TRBV6-3 CASSSYGTGRTGELFF
TRBV5-1 CASSISAPYNEQFF
TRBV2 CASIRAAGGLETQYF
TRBV28 CASSSPQGNGNTIYF
TRBV19 CASSPDRGTEAFF
TRBV6-5 CASNQDRGIGYGYTF
TRBV10-1 CASSETQGINEQFF
TRBV21-1 CASSKAGGNNEKLFF
TRBV5-4 CASSLAPGASTDTQYF
TRBV4-1 CASSLGHAETQYF
TRBV5-5 CASSLQVTNTEAFF
TRBV2 CASSVDPVSGEQFF
TRBV18 CASSPAGAYEQYF
TRBV5-1 CASRSGLAGAANTGELFF
TRBV2 CASSGTYRNLNTEAFF
TRBV2 CASRVYRVTEAFF
TRBV3-1/TRBV3-2 CASSQWTDTSGANVLTF
TRBV28 CASSTLGLNYGYTF
TRBV2 CASSLIEAYPSYEQYF
TRBV2 CASKLGTSKLDRGDTQYF
TRBV19 CASSTGLLAKNIQYF
TRBV20-1 CSASSGTSEETQYF